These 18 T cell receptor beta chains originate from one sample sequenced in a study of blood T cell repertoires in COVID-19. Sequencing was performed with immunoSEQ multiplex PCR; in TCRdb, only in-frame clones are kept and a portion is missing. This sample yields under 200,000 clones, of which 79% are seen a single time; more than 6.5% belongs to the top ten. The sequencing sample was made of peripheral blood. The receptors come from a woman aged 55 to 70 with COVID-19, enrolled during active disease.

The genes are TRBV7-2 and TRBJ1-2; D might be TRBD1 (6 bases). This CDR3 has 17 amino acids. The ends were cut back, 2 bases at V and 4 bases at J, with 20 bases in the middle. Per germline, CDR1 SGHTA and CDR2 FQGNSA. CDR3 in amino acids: CASSLNPGQTVGYGYTF. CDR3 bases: TGTGCCAGCAGCTTAAACCCCGGACAGACTGTAGGCTATGGCTACACCTTC.

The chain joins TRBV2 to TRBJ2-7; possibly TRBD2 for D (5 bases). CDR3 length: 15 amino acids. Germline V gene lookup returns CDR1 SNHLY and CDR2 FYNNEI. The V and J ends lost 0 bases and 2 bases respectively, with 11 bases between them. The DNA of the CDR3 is TGTGCCAGCAGTGAAGCCTGGACTGCCACCTACGAGCAGTACTTC. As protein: CASSEAWTATYEQYF.

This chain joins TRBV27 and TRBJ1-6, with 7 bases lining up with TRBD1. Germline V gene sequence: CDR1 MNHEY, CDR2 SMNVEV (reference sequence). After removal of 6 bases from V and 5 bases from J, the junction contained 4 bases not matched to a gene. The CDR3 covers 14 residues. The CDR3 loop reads CASRWTGDNSPLHF. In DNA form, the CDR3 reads TGTGCCAGCAGGTGGACAGGTGATAATTCACCCCTCCACTTT.

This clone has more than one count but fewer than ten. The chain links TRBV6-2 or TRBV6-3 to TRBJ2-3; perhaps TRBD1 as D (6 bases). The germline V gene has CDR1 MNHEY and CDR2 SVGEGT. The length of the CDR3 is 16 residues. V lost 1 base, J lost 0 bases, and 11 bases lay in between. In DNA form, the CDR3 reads TGTGCCAGCAGTTACTGGGACATCCCTAGCACAGATACGCAGTATTTT. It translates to CASSYWDIPSTDTQYF.

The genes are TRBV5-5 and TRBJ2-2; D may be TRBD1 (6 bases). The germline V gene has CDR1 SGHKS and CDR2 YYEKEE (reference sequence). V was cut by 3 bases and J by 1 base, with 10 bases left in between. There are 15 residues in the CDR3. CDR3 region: CASSSGTLNTGELFF. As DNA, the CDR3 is TGTGCCAGCAGCTCCGGGACACTGAACACCGGGGAGCTGTTTTTT.

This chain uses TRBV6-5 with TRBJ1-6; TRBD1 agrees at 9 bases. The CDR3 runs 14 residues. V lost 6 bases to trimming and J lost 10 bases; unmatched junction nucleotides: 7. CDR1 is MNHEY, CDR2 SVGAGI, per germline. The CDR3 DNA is TGTGCCAGCAGGGCCGGGACAGGGACATCACCCCTCCACTTT. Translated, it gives CASRAGTGTSPLHF.

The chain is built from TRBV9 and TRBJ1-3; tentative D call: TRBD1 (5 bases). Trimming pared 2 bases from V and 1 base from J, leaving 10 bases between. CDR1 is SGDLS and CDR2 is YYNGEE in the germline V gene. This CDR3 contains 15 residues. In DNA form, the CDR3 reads TGTGCCAGCAGCGTGCTGGGGCGATCTGGAAACACCATATATTTT. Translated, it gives CASSVLGRSGNTIYF.

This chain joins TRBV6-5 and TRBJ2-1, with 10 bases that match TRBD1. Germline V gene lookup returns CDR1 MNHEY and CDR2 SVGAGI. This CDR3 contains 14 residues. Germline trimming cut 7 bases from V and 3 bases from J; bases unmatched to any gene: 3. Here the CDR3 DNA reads TGTGCCAGCACGGGACAGGGGAACTACAATGAGCAGTTCTTC. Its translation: CASTGQGNYNEQFF.

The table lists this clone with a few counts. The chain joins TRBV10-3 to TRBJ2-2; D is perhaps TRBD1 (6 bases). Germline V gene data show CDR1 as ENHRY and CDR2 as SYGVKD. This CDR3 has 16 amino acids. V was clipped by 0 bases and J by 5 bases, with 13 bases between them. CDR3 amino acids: CAISESGRGPTGELFF. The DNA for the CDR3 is TGTGCCATCAGTGAGTCCGGCAGGGGCCCAACCGGGGAGCTGTTTTTT.

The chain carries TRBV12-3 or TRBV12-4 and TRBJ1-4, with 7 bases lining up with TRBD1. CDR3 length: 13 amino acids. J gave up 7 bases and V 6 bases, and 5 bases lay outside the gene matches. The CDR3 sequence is CASRPGQLEKLFF. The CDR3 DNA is TGTGCCAGCAGGCCGGGACAGCTTGAAAAACTGTTTTTT.

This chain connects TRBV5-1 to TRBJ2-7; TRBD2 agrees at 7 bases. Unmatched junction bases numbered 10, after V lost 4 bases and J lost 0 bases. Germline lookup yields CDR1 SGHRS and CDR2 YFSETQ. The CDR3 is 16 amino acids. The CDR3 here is CASSPLPGGGSYEQYF. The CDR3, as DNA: TGCGCCAGCAGCCCCCTCCCGGGGGGAGGCTCCTACGAGCAGTACTTC.

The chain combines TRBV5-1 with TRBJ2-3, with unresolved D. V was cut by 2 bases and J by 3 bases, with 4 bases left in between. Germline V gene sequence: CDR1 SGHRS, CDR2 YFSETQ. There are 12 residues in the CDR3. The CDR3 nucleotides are TGCGCCAGCAGCTTTAGTACAGATACGCAGTATTTT. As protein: CASSFSTDTQYF.

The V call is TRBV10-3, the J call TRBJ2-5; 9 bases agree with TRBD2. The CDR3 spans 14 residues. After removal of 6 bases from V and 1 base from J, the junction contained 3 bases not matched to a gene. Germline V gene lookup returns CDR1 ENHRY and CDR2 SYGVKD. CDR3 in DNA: TGTGCCATCAGGGGGGGACTAGCCCAAGAGACCCAGTACTTC. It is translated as CAIRGGLAQETQYF.

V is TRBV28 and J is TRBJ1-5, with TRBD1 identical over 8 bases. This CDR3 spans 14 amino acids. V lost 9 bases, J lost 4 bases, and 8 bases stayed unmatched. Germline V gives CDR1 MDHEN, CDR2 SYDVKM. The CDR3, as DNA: TGTGCCAGTGCCACAGGGGGAAGAAATCAGCCCCAGCATTTT. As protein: CASATGGRNQPQHF.

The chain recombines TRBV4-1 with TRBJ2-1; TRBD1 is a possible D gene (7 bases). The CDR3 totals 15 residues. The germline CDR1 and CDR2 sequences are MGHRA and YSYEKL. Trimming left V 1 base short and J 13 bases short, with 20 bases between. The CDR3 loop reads CASSQAPRAEGAQFF. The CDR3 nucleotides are TGCGCCAGCAGCCAAGCCCCTCGGGCGGAGGGGGCCCAGTTCTTC.

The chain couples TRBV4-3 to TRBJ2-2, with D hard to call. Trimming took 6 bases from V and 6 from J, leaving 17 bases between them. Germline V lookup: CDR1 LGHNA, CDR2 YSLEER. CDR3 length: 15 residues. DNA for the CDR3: TGCGCCAGCAGTCACGCCGGCGGCAGTTCCGGGGAGCTGTTTTTT. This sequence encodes CASSHAGGSSGELFF.

CDR3 protein: CASSLIGAGPYEQYF. DNA of the CDR3: TGTGCCAGCTCCCTAATAGGGGCAGGACCCTACGAGCAGTACTTC. V usage is TRBV18 and J usage is TRBJ2-7; tentative D call: TRBD1 (5 bases). The CDR3 has 15 residues. Germline V lookup: CDR1 KGHSH, CDR2 LQKENI. V was pared by 6 bases and J by 2 bases, with 17 bases between.

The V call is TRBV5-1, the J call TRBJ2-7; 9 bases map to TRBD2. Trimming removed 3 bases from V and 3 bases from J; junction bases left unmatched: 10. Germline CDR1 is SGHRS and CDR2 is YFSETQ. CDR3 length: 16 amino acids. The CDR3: CASSSSPGLASYEQYF. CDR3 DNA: TGCGCCAGCAGCTCATCCCCGGGACTAGCCAGCTACGAGCAGTACTTC.